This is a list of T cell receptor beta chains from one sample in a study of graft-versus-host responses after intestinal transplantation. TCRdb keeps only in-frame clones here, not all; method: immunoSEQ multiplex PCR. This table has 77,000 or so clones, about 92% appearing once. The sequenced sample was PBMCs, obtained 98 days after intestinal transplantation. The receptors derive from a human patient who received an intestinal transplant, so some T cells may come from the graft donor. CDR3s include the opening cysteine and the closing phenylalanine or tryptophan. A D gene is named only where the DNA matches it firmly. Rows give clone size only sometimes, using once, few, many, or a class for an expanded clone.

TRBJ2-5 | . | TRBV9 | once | CASSVNSGETQYF | TGTGCCAGCAGCGTAAACAGCGGAGAGACCCAGTACTTC
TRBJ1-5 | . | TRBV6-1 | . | CASSLGPYSNQPQHF | TGTGCCAGCAGCCTGGGTCCCTATAGCAATCAGCCCCAGCATTTT
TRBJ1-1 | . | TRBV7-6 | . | CASSLRRRVTEAFF | TGTGCCAGCAGCCTCCGAAGGAGGGTAACTGAAGCTTTCTTT
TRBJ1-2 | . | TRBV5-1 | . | CASSPSQGGDYGYTF | TGCGCCAGCAGCCCCTCGCAGGGAGGGGACTATGGCTACACCTTC
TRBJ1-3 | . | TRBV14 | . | CASSQDYRKNSGNTIYF | TGTGCCAGCAGCCAAGACTACAGGAAAAACTCTGGAAACACCATATATTTT
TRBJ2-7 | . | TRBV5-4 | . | CASSLASTEQYF | TGTGCCAGCAGCTTGGCCAGCACCGAGCAGTACTTC
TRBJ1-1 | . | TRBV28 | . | CASSLFSQGNFNTEAFF | TGTGCCAGCAGTTTATTTTCACAGGGCAATTTTAACACTGAAGCTTTCTTT
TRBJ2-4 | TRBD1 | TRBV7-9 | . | CASSSQDRGRDVAKNIQYF | TGTGCCAGCAGCTCCCAGGACAGGGGGCGCGACGTAGCCAAAAACATTCAGTACTTC
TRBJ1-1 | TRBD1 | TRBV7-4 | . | CASSPRGAYTEAFF | TGTGCCAGCAGCCCCAGGGGGGCGTATACTGAAGCTTTCTTT
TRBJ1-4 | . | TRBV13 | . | CASSLTGEGNEKLFF | TGTGCCAGCAGCTTGACAGGAGAGGGGAATGAAAAACTGTTTTTT
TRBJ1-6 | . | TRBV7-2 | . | CASSLMHLSSYNSPLHF | TGTGCCAGCAGCTTAATGCACTTGAGCTCCTATAATTCACCCCTCCACTTT
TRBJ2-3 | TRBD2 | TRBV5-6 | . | CASRSGLALTDTQYF | TGTGCCAGCAGGTCGGGACTAGCGTTAACAGATACGCAGTATTTT
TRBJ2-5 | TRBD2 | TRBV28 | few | CASSQLAGETQYF | TGTGCCAGCAGCCAACTAGCGGGAGAGACCCAGTACTTC